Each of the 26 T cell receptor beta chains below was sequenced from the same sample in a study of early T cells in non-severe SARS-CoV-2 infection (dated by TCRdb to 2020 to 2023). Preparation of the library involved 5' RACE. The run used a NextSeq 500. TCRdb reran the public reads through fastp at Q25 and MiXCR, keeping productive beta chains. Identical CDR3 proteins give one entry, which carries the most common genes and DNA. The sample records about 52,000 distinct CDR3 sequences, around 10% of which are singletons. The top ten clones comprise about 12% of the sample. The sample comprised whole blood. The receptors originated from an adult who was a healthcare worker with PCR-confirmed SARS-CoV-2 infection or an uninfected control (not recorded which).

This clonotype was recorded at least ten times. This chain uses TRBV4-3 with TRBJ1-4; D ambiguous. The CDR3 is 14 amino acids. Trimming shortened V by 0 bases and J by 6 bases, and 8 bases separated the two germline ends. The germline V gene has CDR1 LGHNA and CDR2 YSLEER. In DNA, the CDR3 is TGCGCCAGCAGCCAAGATGGCGCAGATGAAAAACTGTTTTTT. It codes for CASSQDGADEKLFF.

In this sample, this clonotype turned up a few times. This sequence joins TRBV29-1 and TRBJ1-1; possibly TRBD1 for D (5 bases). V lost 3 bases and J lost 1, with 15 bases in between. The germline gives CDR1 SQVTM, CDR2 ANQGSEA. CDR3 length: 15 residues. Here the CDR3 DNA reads TGCAGCGTTGAGGAAAGGGAGGGGAAGAACACTGAAGCTTTCTTT. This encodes CSVEEREGKNTEAFF.

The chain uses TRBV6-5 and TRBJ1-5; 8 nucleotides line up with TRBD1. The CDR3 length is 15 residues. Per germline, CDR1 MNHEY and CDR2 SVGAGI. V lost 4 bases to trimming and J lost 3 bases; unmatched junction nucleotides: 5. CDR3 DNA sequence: TGTGCCAGCAGTTCCGGGACAGGTTACAATCAGCCCCAGCATTTT. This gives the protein CASSSGTGYNQPQHF.

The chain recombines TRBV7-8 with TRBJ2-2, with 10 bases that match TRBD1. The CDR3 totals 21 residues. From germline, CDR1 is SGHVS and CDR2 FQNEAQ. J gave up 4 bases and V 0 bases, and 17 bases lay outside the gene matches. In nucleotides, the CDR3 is TGTGCCAGCAGCTTAGCTCGAGGGGACAGGGGAATCCAAGGCTTCACCGGGGAGCTGTTTTTT. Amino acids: CASSLARGDRGIQGFTGELFF.

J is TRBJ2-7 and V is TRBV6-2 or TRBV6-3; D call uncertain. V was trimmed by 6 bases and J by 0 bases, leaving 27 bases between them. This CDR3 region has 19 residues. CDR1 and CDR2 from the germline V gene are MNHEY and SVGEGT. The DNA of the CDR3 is TGTGCCAGCAGCACGGGCTGGGCGACCGTTCTTCGCAGCTCCTACGAGCAGTACTTC. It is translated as CASSTGWATVLRSSYEQYF.

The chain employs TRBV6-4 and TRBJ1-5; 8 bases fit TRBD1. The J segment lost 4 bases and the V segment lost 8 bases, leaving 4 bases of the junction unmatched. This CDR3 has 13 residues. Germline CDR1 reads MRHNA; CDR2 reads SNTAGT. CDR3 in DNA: TGTGCCAGCCCGACAGGGGCAAATCAGCCCCAGCATTTT. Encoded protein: CASPTGANQPQHF.

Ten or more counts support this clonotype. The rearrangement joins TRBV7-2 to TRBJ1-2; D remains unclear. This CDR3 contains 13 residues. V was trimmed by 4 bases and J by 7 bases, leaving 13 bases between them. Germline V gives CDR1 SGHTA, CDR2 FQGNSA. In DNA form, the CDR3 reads TGTGCCAGCAGCTCAAAAGCGGGGTTTGGCTACACCTTC. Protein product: CASSSKAGFGYTF.

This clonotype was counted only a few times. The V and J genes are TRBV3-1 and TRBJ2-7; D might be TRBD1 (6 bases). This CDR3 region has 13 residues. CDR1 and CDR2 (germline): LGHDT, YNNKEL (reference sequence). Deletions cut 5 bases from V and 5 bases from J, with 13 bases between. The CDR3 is CASSSQGKNEQYF. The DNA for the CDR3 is TGTGCCAGCAGCTCCCAGGGGAAGAACGAGCAGTACTTC.

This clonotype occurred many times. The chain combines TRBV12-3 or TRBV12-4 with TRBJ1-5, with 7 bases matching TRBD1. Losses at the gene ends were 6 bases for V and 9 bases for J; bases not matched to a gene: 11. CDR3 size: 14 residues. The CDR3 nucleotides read TGTGCCAGCAGCAGCACAGGGGTGGTTGGGCCCCAGCATTTT. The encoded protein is CASSSTGVVGPQHF.

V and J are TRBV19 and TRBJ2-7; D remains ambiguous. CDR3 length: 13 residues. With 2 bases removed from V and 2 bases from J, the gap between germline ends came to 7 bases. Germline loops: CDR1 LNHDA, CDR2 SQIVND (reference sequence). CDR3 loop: CASSIQQTYEQYF. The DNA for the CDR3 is TGTGCCAGTAGTATACAACAAACCTACGAGCAGTACTTC.

CDR3 residues: CASSPLSTEKLFF. CDR3 nucleotide sequence: TGTGCCAGCAGCCCCCTTAGCACCGAAAAACTGTTTTTT. This chain uses TRBV7-2 with TRBJ1-4; D remains unclear. Germline CDR1 reads SGHTA; CDR2 reads FQGNSA. This CDR3 spans 13 amino acids. V lost 5 bases, J lost 8 bases, and 12 bases lay in between.

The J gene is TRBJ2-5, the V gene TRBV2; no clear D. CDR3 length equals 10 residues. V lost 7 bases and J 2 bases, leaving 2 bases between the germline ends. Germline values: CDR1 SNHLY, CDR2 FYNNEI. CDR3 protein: CASKQETQYF. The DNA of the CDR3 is TGTGCCAGCAAGCAAGAGACCCAGTACTTC.

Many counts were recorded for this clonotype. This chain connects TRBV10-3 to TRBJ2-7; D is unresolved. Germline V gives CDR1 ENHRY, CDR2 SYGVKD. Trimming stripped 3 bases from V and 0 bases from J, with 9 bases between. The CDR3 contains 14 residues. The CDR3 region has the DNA TGTGCCATCAGTGACAGTTTTAGCTCCTACGAGCAGTACTTC. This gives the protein CAISDSFSSYEQYF.

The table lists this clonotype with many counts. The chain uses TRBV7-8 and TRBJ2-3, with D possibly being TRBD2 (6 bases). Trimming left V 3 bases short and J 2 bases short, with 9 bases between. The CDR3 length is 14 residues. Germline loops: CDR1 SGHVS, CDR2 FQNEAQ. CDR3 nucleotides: TGTGCCAGCAGCTTGGCGGGAAACACAGATACGCAGTATTTT. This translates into CASSLAGNTDTQYF.

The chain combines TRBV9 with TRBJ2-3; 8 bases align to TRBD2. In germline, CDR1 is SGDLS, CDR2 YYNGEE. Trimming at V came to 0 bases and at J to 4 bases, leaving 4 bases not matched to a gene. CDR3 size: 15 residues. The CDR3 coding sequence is TGTGCCAGCAGCGTAGGAGCGGGAGTTGCAGATACGCAGTATTTT. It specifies CASSVGAGVADTQYF.

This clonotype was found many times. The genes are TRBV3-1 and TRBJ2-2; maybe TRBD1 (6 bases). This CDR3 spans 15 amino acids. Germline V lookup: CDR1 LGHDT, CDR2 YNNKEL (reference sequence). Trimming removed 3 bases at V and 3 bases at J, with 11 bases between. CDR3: CASSHNQGYTGELFF. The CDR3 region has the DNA TGTGCCAGCAGCCACAACCAGGGGTACACCGGGGAGCTGTTTTTT.

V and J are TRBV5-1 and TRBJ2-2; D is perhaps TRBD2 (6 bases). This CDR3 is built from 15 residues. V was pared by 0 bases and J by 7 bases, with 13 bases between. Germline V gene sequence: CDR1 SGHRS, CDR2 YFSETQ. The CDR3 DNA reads TGCGCCAGCAGCTTGGTGGGTAGCGGCCGCGGGGAGCTGTTTTTT. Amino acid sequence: CASSLVGSGRGELFF.

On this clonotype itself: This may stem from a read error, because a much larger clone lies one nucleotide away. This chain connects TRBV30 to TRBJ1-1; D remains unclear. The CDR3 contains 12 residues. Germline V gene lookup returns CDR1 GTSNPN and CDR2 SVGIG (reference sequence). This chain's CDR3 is CAWRRFSTESFF. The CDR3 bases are TGTGCCTGGAGGAGATTTAGCACTGAATCTTTCTTT.

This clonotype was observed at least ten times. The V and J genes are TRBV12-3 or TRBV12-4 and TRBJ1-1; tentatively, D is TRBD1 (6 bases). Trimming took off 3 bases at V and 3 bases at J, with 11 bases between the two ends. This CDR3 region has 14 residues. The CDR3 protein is CASSFRGGYTEAFF. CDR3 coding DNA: TGTGCCAGCAGTTTCAGGGGCGGATACACTGAAGCTTTCTTT.

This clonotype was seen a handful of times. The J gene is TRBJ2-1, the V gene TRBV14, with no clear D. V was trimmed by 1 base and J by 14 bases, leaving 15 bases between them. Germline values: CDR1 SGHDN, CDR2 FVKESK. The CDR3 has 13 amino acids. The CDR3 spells CASSQGLGSFKFF. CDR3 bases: TGTGCCAGCAGCCAAGGTTTGGGGTCGTTTAAGTTCTTC.

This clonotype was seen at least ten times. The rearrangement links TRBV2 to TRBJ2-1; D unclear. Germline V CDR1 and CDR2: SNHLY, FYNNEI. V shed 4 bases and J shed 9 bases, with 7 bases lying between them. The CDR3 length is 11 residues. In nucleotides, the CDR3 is TGTGCCAGCAGTGCATGGTTTGAGCAGTTCTTC. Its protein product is CASSAWFEQFF.

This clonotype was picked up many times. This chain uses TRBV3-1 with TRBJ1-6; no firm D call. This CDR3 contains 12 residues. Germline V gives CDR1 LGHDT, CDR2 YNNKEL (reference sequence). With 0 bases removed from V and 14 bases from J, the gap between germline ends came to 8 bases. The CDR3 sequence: CASSQEVSTLHF. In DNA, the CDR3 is TGTGCCAGCAGCCAAGAAGTCTCGACCCTCCACTTT.

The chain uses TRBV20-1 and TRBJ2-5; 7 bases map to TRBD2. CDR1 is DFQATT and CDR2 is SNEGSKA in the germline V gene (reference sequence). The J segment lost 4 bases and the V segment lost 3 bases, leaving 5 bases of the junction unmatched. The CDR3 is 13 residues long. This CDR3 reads CSARGGRGETQYF. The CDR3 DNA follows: TGCAGTGCTAGGGGAGGGAGGGGAGAGACCCAGTACTTC.

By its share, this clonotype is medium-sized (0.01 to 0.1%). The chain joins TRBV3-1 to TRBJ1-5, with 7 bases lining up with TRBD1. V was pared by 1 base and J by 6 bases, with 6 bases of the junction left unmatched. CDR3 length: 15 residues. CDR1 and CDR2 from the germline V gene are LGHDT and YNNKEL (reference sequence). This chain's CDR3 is CASSQATGVGQPQHF. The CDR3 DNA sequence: TGTGCCAGCAGCCAAGCTACAGGGGTGGGTCAGCCCCAGCATTTT.

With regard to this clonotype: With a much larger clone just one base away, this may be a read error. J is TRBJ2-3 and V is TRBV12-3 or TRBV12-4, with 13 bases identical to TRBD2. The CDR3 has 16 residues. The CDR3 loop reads CVSSSSGLAGPDTQYF. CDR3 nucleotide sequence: TGTGTCAGCAGTTCATCGGGACTAGCGGGGCCAGATACGCAGTATTTT.

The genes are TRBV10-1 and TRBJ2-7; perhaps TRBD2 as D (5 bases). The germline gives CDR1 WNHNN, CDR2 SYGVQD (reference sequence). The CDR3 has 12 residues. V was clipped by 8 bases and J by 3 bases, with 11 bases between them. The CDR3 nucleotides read TGCGCCAGCTTACTCGGAGGCTACGAGCAGTACTTC. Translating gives CASLLGGYEQYF.